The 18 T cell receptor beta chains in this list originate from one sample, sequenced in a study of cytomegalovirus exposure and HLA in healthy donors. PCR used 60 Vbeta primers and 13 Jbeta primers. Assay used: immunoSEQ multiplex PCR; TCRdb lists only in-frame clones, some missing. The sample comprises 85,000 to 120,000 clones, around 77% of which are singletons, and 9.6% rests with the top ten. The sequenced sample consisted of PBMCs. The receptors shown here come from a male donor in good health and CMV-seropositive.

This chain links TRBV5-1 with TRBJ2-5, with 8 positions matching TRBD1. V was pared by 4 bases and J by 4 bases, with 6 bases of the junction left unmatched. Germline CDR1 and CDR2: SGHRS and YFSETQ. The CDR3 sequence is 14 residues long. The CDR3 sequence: CASSRRGTGETQYF. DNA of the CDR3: TGCGCCAGCAGCCGTCGAGGGACAGGAGAGACCCAGTACTTC.

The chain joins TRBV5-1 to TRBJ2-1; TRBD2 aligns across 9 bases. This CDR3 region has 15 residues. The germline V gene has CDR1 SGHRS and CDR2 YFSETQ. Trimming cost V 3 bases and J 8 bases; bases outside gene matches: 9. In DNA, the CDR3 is TGCGCCAGCAGCTGGGCCGCTAGCGGGACGGATGAGCAGTTCTTC. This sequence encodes CASSWAASGTDEQFF.

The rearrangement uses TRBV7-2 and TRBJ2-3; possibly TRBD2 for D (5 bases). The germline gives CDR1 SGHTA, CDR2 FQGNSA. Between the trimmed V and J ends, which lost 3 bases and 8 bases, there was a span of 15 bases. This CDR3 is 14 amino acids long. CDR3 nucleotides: TGTGCCAGCAGCTTGGACGCCTTGGCGGGTACGCAGTATTTT. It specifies CASSLDALAGTQYF. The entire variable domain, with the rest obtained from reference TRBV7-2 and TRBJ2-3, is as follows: GAGVSQSPSNKVTEKGKDVELRCDPISGHTALYWYRQSLGQGLEFLIYFQGNSAPDKSGLPSDRFSAERTGGSVSTLTIQRTQQEDSAVYLCASSLDALAGTQYFGPGTRLTVL.

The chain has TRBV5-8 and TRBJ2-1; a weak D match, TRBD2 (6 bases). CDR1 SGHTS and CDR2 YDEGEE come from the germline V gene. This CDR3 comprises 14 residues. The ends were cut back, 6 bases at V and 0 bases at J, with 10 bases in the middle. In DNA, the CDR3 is TGTGCCAGCAACTTCGGGAGCTCCTACAATGAGCAGTTCTTC. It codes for CASNFGSSYNEQFF.

The CDR3 coding sequence is TGTGCCAGCAGTTACTCGGGCAGGGCAGACAGTCAGTACTTC. This encodes CASSYSGRADSQYF. This chain links TRBV6-5 with TRBJ2-4, with a weak D call TRBD1 (5 bases). Germline V lookup: CDR1 MNHEY, CDR2 SVGAGI. The CDR3 spans 14 residues. The V end lost 0 bases, the J end lost 12 bases, and 15 bases lay between the germline ends.

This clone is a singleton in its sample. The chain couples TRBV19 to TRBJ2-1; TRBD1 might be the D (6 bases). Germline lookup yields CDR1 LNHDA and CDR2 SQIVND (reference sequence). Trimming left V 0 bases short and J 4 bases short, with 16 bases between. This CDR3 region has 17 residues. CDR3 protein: CASSIDGGGGAYNEQFF. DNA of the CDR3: TGTGCCAGTAGTATAGATGGGGGCGGTGGGGCTTACAATGAGCAGTTCTTC.

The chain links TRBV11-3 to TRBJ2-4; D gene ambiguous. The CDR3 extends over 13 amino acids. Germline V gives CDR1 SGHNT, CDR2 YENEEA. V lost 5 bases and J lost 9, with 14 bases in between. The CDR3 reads CASSLISTGIQYF. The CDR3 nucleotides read TGTGCCAGCAGCCTAATATCCACGGGCATTCAGTACTTC.

DNA of the CDR3: TGCGCCAGCAGCTTGGGAGGGAACCAAGAGACCCAGTACTTC. Amino acid sequence: CASSLGGNQETQYF. This chain links TRBV5-1 with TRBJ2-5; maybe TRBD2 (5 bases). The V end was cut by 0 bases, the J end by 0 bases, with 6 bases between. Germline V gene data show CDR1 as SGHRS and CDR2 as YFSETQ. The CDR3 totals 14 residues.

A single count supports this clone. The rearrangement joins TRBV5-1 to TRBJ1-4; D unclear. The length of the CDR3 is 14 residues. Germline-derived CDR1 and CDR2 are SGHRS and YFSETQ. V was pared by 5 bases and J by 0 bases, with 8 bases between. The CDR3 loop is CASRIDSTNEKLFF. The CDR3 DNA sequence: TGCGCCAGCAGGATAGATTCAACTAATGAAAAACTGTTTTTT.

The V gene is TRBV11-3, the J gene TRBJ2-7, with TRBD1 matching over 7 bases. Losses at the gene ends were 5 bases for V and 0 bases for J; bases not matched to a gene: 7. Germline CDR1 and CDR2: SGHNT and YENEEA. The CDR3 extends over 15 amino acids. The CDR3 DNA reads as TGTGCCAGCAGCGCCGGACAGGATATCTCCTACGAGCAGTACTTC. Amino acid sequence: CASSAGQDISYEQYF.

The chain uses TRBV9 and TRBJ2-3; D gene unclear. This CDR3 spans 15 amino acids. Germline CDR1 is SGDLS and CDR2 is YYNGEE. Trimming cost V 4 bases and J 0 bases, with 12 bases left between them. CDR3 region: CASSSDLASTDTQYF. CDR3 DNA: TGTGCCAGCAGCTCCGACTTGGCTAGCACAGATACGCAGTATTTT.

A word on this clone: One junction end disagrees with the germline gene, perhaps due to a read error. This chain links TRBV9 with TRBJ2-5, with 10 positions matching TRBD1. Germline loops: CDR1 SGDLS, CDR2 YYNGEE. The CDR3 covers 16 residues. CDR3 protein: CASNVGGTGEQETQYF. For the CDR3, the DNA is TGTGCCAGCAACGTAGGGGGGACAGGGGAGCAAGAGACCCAGTACTTC.

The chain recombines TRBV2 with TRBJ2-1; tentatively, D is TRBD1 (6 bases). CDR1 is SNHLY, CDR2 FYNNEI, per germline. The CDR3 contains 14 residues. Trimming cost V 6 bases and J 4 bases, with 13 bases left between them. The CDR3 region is CASRPRGSYNEQFF. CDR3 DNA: TGTGCCAGCAGGCCCAGGGGCTCTTACAATGAGCAGTTCTTC.

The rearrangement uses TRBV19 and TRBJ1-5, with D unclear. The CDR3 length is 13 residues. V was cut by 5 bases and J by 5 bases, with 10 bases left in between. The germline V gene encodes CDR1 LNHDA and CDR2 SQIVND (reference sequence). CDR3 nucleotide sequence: TGTGCCAGTAGTCAGGATCAGGATCAGCCCCAGCATTTT. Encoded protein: CASSQDQDQPQHF.

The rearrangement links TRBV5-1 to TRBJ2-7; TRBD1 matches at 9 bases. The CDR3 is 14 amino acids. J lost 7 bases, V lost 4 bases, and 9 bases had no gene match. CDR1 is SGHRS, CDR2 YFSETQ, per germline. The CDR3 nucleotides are TGCGCCAGCAGCCCGGGACAGGGTGGAAAAGAGCAGTACTTC. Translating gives CASSPGQGGKEQYF.

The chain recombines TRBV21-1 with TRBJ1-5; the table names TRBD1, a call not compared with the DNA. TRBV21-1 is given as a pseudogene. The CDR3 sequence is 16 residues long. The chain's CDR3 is CASSKVRDRGREPQHF. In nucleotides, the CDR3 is TGTGCCAGCAGCAAAGTAAGAGACAGGGGGCGGGAGCCCCAGCATTTT.

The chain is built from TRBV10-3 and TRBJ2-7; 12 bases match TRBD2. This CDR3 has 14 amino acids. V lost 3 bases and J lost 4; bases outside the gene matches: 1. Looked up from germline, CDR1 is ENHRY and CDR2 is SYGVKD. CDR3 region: CAISDGTSGYEQYF. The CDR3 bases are TGTGCCATCAGTGACGGGACTAGCGGGTACGAGCAGTACTTC.

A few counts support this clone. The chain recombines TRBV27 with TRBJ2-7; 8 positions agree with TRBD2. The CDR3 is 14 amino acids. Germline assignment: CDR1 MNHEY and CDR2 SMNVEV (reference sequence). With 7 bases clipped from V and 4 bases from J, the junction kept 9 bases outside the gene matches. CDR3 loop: CASTPAAGVYEQYF. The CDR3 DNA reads TGTGCCAGCACCCCCGCAGCGGGAGTATACGAGCAGTACTTC.